The clone carrying this T cell receptor beta chain appeared a few times. The antigen is undetermined. The data originate from a study of blood T cells in healthy people across ages. General study points: Observed TCR beta diversity showed a strong correlation with the percentage of naive T cells as measured by flow cytometry.

Healthy Caucasians from Russia aged about 6 to 100 served as donors. Roughly 10 milliliters of peripheral blood were drawn from each donor. The second PCR ran about 6 to 12 cycles with a sample-barcoded 5' primer and J-beta primers. Tags on each cDNA molecule came from a template-switch adaptor with 12 random nucleotides. A single record per CDR3 protein comes from TCRdb applying MiXCR to the 5' RACE reads. Of about 830,000 distinct CDR3 sequences detected, more than 45% appear once; the ten largest clones hold about 20%. Specimen: blood. This TCR was recovered from a young man in good health.

CDR3 nucleotide sequence: TGCAGTGCTAGAGTGCCGCTCGGTTACAATGAGCAGTTCTTC. Translated: CSARVPLGYNEQFF. The genes are TRBV20-1 and TRBJ2-1; D not resolved. The CDR3 has 14 residues. Per the germline V gene, CDR1 is DFQATT and CDR2 is SNEGSKA (reference sequence). V was cut by 1 base and J by 4 bases, with 11 bases left in between.